The 26 T cell receptor beta chains in this list originate from one sample, sequenced in a study of CD8+ T cells in alopecia areata. Once RNA had been extracted, it was reverse transcribed into cDNA to act as the sequencing template. Assay: immunoSEQ multiplex PCR; the TCRdb copy retains only in-frame clones and omits some. The sample gives approximately 150,000 clones, 50% to 75% of which show up once; around 16% is in the top ten. Treatment described: oral pan-JAK inhibitor, 5-10 mg twice daily. The sample consisted of CD4+ T cells sorted from blood, taken between weeks 55 and 65, from a patient treated with tofacitinib. All receptors come from a human donor with alopecia areata.

V gene TRBV5-1 combines with J gene TRBJ1-3; tentative D call: TRBD1 (5 bases). V gave up 2 bases and J gave up 0 bases, with 12 bases separating them. The CDR3 is 16 amino acids. Germline V gene data show CDR1 as SGHRS and CDR2 as YFSETQ. The CDR3 bases are TGCGCCAGCAGCTTCTCCGGGACGGTCTCTGGAAACACCATATATTTT. Amino acid sequence: CASSFSGTVSGNTIYF.

The chain has TRBV10-3 and TRBJ1-6; D may be TRBD1 (6 bases). The V and J ends lost 6 bases and 5 bases respectively, with 8 bases between them. There are 13 residues in the CDR3. Germline loops: CDR1 ENHRY, CDR2 SYGVKD. The CDR3 region is CAIRRQDNSPLHF. In DNA, the CDR3 is TGTGCCATCAGGAGACAGGATAATTCACCCCTCCACTTT.

This clone has just a few counts. The gene calls are TRBV7-9 and TRBJ1-1; D gene unclear. The ends were cut back, 1 base at V and 5 bases at J, with 11 bases in the middle. The length of the CDR3 is 14 residues. Germline-derived CDR1 and CDR2 are SEHNR and FQNEAQ (reference sequence). The CDR3 protein is CASSLGGVRTEAFF. In nucleotides, the CDR3 is TGTGCCAGCAGCTTAGGCGGGGTACGGACTGAAGCTTTCTTT.

V gene TRBV2 combines with J gene TRBJ2-3; D gene unclear. There are 12 residues in the CDR3. Germline CDR1 reads SNHLY; CDR2 reads FYNNEI. The V end was cut by 4 bases, the J end by 2 bases, with 4 bases between. This chain's CDR3 is CASSADTDTQYF. CDR3 DNA: TGTGCCAGCAGTGCGGACACAGATACGCAGTATTTT.

The chain carries TRBV29-1 and TRBJ2-5; D ambiguous. V lost 5 bases to trimming and J lost 2 bases, with 9 bases between them. Germline V gene data show CDR1 as SQVTM and CDR2 as ANQGSEA. The CDR3 totals 12 residues. CDR3 protein: CSVLRVQETQYF. CDR3 nucleotide sequence: TGCAGCGTTCTTAGGGTTCAAGAGACCCAGTACTTC.

The V and J genes are TRBV30 and TRBJ1-2; perhaps TRBD1 as D (6 bases). Per the germline V gene, CDR1 is GTSNPN and CDR2 is SVGIG (reference sequence). CDR3 length: 15 amino acids. The germline V and J ends were trimmed by 0 bases and 1 base, with 12 bases remaining between them. The CDR3, as DNA: TGTGCCTGGAGTGTAAGAGGGGGACTTAACTATGGCTACACCTTC. Its protein product is CAWSVRGGLNYGYTF.

This chain links TRBV5-1 with TRBJ2-3; the D is unclear. There are 14 residues in the CDR3. Trimming removed 7 bases from V and 2 bases from J, with 14 bases in between. In germline, CDR1 is SGHRS, CDR2 YFSETQ. The CDR3 region has the DNA TGCGCCAGCGCATGGAACAGCCCCACAGATACGCAGTATTTT. Translating it yields CASAWNSPTDTQYF.

This sequence joins TRBV7-9 and TRBJ2-3; 8 bases match TRBD2. With 4 bases clipped from V and 0 bases from J, the junction kept 3 bases outside the gene matches. Germline loops: CDR1 SEHNR, CDR2 FQNEAQ (reference sequence). This CDR3 has 15 amino acids. CDR3 residues: CASSYSGASTDTQYF. In DNA, the CDR3 is TGTGCCAGCAGCTATAGCGGGGCCAGCACAGATACGCAGTATTTT.

This clone was detected once. V usage is TRBV7-3 and J usage is TRBJ1-2, with a tentative D call TRBD1 (5 bases). The V gene lost 5 bases and the J gene lost 3 bases, with 10 bases spanning the gap. Germline V gives CDR1 SGHTA, CDR2 FQGTGA. This CDR3 is 13 amino acids long. For the CDR3, the DNA is TGTGCCAGCAGCCTGACGGGGGACTATGGCTACACCTTC. It codes for CASSLTGDYGYTF.

The chain employs TRBV19 and TRBJ2-7; the D gene is possibly TRBD2 (7 bases). Germline V gene sequence: CDR1 LNHDA, CDR2 SQIVND (reference sequence). The V end lost 4 bases, the J end lost 6 bases, and 13 bases lay between the germline ends. CDR3 length: 13 amino acids. The CDR3 is CASSTSRGGEQYF. The CDR3 region has the DNA TGTGCCAGTAGTACCTCGAGGGGGGGCGAGCAGTACTTC. The full variable domain, completed using reference TRBV19 and TRBJ2-7, is DGGITQSPKYLFRKEGQNVTLSCEQNLNHDAMYWYRQDPGQGLRLIYYSQIVNDFQKGDIAEGYSVSREKKESFPLTVTSAQKNPTAFYLCASSTSRGGEQYFGPGTRLTVT.

The rearrangement joins TRBV29-1 to TRBJ1-1, with D perhaps matching TRBD1 (6 bases). This CDR3 spans 14 amino acids. Trimming pared 6 bases from V and 4 bases from J, leaving 18 bases between. The germline V gene has CDR1 SQVTM and CDR2 ANQGSEA. Here the CDR3 DNA reads TGCAGCGTCGATTTACAGGGTTTCAGCACTGAAGCTTTCTTT. It is translated as CSVDLQGFSTEAFF.

J is TRBJ2-7 and V is TRBV6-5, with 9 positions matching TRBD1. This CDR3 comprises 15 residues. V dropped 5 bases and J dropped 1; count of bases not matched to a gene: 6. CDR1 and CDR2 from the germline V gene are MNHEY and SVGAGI. The CDR3 DNA follows: TGTGCCAGCAGTAAACCGGGACAGGGATCCTACGAGCAGTACTTC. This codes for CASSKPGQGSYEQYF.

V usage is TRBV9 and J usage is TRBJ2-7; D unclear. Germline assignment: CDR1 SGDLS and CDR2 YYNGEE. The V gene lost 2 bases and the J gene lost 3 bases, with 15 bases spanning the gap. This CDR3 comprises 15 residues. CDR3 residues: CASSVSFGLNYEQYF. For the CDR3, the DNA is TGTGCCAGCAGCGTCTCTTTCGGGCTGAACTACGAGCAGTACTTC.

The J gene is TRBJ2-1, the V gene TRBV12-5; D gene unclear. This CDR3 has 14 amino acids. Germline loops: CDR1 LGHNT, CDR2 FRNRAP. Trimming left V 5 bases short and J 1 base short, with 9 bases between. The CDR3 is CASGGAASYNEQFF. The CDR3 nucleotides read TGTGCTAGTGGTGGAGCAGCTTCCTACAATGAGCAGTTCTTC. Variable domain in full (rest from reference TRBV12-5 and TRBJ2-1): DARVTQTPRHKVTEMGQEVTMRCQPILGHNTVFWYRQTMMQGLELLAYFRNRAPLDDSGMPKDRFSAEMPDATLATLKIQPSEPRDSAVYFCASGGAASYNEQFFGPGTRLTVL.

This rearrangement joins TRBV6-5 to TRBJ2-3; D possibly matches TRBD1 or TRBD2 (5 bases each). Between the trimmed V and J ends, which lost 1 base and 1 base, there was a span of 9 bases. This CDR3 comprises 15 residues. The germline gives CDR1 MNHEY, CDR2 SVGAGI. Here the CDR3 DNA reads TGTGCCAGCAGTTACTACCAGGGAGGCACAGATACGCAGTATTTT. Translating it yields CASSYYQGGTDTQYF.

This chain links TRBV4-1 with TRBJ2-1; 9 positions match TRBD1. The V segment lost 4 bases and the J segment 4 bases; nucleotides outside the gene matches: 2. The CDR3 runs to 14 residues. From germline, CDR1 is MGHRA and CDR2 YSYEKL. The CDR3 protein is CASSPDRGYNEQFF. In DNA form, the CDR3 reads TGCGCCAGCAGCCCGGACAGGGGATACAATGAGCAGTTCTTC.

This clone was found a few times. The chain combines TRBV23-1 with TRBJ1-2; D is perhaps TRBD1 (6 bases). TRBV23-1 is classed as an ORF, of uncertain function. Trimming removed 6 bases from V and 4 bases from J, with 12 bases in between. The CDR3 runs to 13 residues. This CDR3 reads CASSGPRGYGYTF. CDR3 coding DNA: TGCGCCAGCAGCGGGCCCAGGGGCTATGGCTACACCTTC.

This clone showed up just a few times. V and J are TRBV7-9 and TRBJ2-5; D uncertain. Trimming took 0 bases from V and 0 from J, leaving 2 bases between them. Germline CDR1 is SEHNR and CDR2 is FQNEAQ (reference sequence). CDR3 length: 13 amino acids. For the CDR3, the DNA is TGTGCCAGCAGCTTAGCCGACCAAGAGACCCAGTACTTC. It translates to CASSLADQETQYF.

The chain has TRBV30 and TRBJ1-3, with D unresolved. The germline V gene encodes CDR1 GTSNPN and CDR2 SVGIG (reference sequence). The CDR3 has 13 residues. CDR3 residues: CAEHRRSGNTIYF. CDR3 coding DNA: TGTGCGGAACATCGACGGTCTGGAAACACCATATATTTT.

V usage is TRBV7-2 and J usage is TRBJ1-2, with TRBD1 matching over 8 bases. The CDR3 runs to 12 residues. Per the germline V gene, CDR1 is SGHTA and CDR2 is FQGNSA. The V gene end was trimmed by 6 bases and the J gene end by 11 bases; junction bases not matched to a gene: 8. CDR3 in amino acids: CASRQPRTGYTF. The CDR3 DNA reads as TGTGCCAGCAGGCAGCCCCGGACAGGGTACACCTTC.

The chain has TRBV18 and TRBJ2-7; 8 nucleotides agree with TRBD2. CDR1 and CDR2 (germline): KGHSH, LQKENI. The CDR3 is 15 residues long. The V and J ends lost 0 bases and 3 bases, in that order; junction bases with no gene match: 4. The CDR3 DNA sequence: TGTGCCAGCTCACCACCCGGGGGGGTCCACTACGAGCAGTACTTC. Translating gives CASSPPGGVHYEQYF.

The rearrangement joins TRBV5-6 to TRBJ1-6; possibly TRBD1 for D (5 bases). This CDR3 has 15 amino acids. Trimming took off 1 base at V and 6 bases at J, with 11 bases between the two ends. Germline V gene sequence: CDR1 SGHDT, CDR2 YYEEEE. The CDR3 coding sequence is TGTGCCAGCAGCTTGTTAGGGGTAGGTAATTCACCCCTCCACTTT. Protein product: CASSLLGVGNSPLHF.

The chain recombines TRBV15 with TRBJ2-7, with TRBD1 matching over 7 bases. Germline CDR1 and CDR2: LNHNV and YYDKDF (reference sequence). CDR3 length: 13 residues. The V and J ends lost 5 bases and 4 bases, in that order; junction bases with no gene match: 5. The CDR3 loop is CATSRDSEYEQYF. The CDR3, as DNA: TGTGCCACCAGCCGGGACAGCGAATACGAGCAGTACTTC.

The rearrangement joins TRBV27 to TRBJ2-7; D is possibly TRBD2 (5 bases). The germline CDR1 and CDR2 sequences are MNHEY and SMNVEV (reference sequence). The CDR3 sequence is 15 residues long. With 5 bases removed from V and 6 bases from J, the gap between germline ends came to 20 bases. The CDR3 spells CASSPRAGRISEQYF. The CDR3 nucleotides read TGTGCCAGCAGTCCGCGGGCAGGACGCATCTCCGAGCAGTACTTC.

This clone turned up a few times. V gene TRBV30 combines with J gene TRBJ1-2; a weak D match, TRBD1 (5 bases). V was trimmed by 2 bases and J by 4 bases, leaving 20 bases between them. From germline, CDR1 is GTSNPN and CDR2 SVGIG (reference sequence). This CDR3 has 16 residues. The CDR3 is CAWSRVNRGVSYGYTF. The DNA of the CDR3 is TGTGCCTGGAGTCGAGTCAATCGAGGGGTGAGCTATGGCTACACCTTC.

The chain couples TRBV29-1 to TRBJ2-3; 9 bases are shared with TRBD2. V lost 4 bases and J lost 2; bases outside the gene matches: 4. The V gene's germline CDR1 is SQVTM and CDR2 ANQGSEA. The CDR3 sequence is 14 residues long. The CDR3 is CSVAAGGITDTQYF. The CDR3, as DNA: TGCAGCGTTGCAGCGGGGGGCATCACAGATACGCAGTATTTT.